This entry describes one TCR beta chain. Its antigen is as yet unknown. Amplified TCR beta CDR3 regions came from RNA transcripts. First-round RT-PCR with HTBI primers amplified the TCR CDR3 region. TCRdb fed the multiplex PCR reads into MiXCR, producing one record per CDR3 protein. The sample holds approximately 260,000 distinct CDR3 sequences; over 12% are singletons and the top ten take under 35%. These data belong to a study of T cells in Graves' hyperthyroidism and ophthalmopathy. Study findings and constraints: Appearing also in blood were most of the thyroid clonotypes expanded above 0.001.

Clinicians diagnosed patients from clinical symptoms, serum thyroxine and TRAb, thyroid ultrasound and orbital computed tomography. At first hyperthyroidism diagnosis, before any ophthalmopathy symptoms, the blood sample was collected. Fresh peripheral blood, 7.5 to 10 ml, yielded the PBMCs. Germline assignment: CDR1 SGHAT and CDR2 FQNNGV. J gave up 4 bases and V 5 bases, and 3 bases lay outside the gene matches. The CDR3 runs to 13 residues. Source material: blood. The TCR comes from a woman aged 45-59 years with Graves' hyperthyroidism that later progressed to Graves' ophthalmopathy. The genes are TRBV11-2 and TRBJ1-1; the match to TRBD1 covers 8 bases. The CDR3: CASSQTGATEAFF. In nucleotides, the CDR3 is TGTGCCAGCAGCCAGACAGGGGCCACTGAAGCTTTCTTT.